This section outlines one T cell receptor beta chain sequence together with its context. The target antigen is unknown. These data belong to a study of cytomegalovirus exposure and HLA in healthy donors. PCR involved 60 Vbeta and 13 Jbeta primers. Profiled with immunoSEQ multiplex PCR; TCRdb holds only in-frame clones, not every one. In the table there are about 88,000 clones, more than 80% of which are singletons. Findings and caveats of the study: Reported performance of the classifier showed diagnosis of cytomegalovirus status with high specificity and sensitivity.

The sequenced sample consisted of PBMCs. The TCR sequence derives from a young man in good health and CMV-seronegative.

CDR3 sequence: CARTPWGRGDSSYGYTF. CDR3 DNA sequence: TGTGCCAGAACCCCATGGGGCAGGGGGGATTCAAGCTATGGCTACACCTTC. The chain combines TRBV11-3 with TRBJ1-2, with TRBD1 identical over 7 bases. Losses at the gene ends were 9 bases for V and 4 bases for J; bases not matched to a gene: 20. The CDR3 totals 17 residues. The V gene's germline CDR1 is SGHNT and CDR2 YENEEA. The variable domain in full, with the rest retrieved from reference TRBV11-3 and TRBJ1-2, is EAGVVQSPRYKIIEKKQPVAFWCNPISGHNTLYWYLQNLGQGPELLIRYENEEAVDDSQLPKDRFSAERLKGVDSTLKIQPAELGDSAVYLCARTPWGRGDSSYGYTFGSGTRLTVV.